This T cell receptor beta chain derives from a study of graft-versus-host responses after intestinal transplantation. Study-level information: Recipients had transplants, and these were multivisceral, liver-intestinal, or isolated intestinal. Study outcomes and limitations: There were GvH clones found in recipient marrow, and some of them appeared first in ileum or blood. Early after transplant, HvG clones declined as circulating GvH clones peaked.

CDR1 is SQVTM and CDR2 is ANQGSEA in the germline V gene. With 6 bases removed from V and 1 base from J, the gap between germline ends came to 10 bases. This CDR3 is built from 14 residues. Worth noting for this clone: As yet, its antigen is unknown.

Profiling relied on immunoSEQ multiplex PCR, and the TCRdb table lists in-frame clones only, not all of them. Altogether 95,000 to 110,000 clones are present, roughly 87% being singletons, with the ten largest covering about 1%. This sequence originates from a human donor who received an intestinal transplant. The specimen comprised unstimulated CD4+ T cells sorted from spleen or lymph node cells, sampled before intestinal transplant. The chain employs TRBV29-1 and TRBJ2-6; possibly TRBD1 for D (5 bases). The CDR3 nucleotides are TGCAGCGTGACGCAGGGTTCTGGGGCCAACGTCCTGACTTTC. Translation gives CSVTQGSGANVLTF.